This T cell receptor (beta chain) was recorded in a study of CD8 T cells in Susac syndrome. TCR beta from blood CD8+ and CD4+ T cells was sequenced. TEMRA cells were FACS-enriched, with CD8+ and CD4+ T cells isolated negatively. The authors reverse transcribed roughly 0.5 to 1 ug RNA with random hexamers. TCR beta CDR3 was amplified by immunoSEQ covering 54 Vbeta and 13 Jbeta. TCRdb fed the immunoSEQ multiplex PCR reads into MiXCR, producing one record per CDR3 protein. The table shows about 130,000 distinct CDR3 sequences, with more than 75% occurring only once. The J segment lost 4 bases and the V segment lost 10 bases, leaving 13 bases of the junction unmatched. This CDR3 contains 14 residues.

The chain recombines TRBV12-3 or TRBV12-4 with TRBJ2-7; 7 bases are shared with TRBD2. The origin of this receptor is a human donor with multiple sclerosis. Input material: CD8+ T cells from PBMCs. The DNA of the CDR3 is TGTGCCACCTCGACCGGGACTACTACTTACGAGCAGTACTTC. Translated, it gives CATSTGTTTYEQYF.